This passage covers 12 T cell receptor beta chains from one sample sequenced in a study of blood T cell repertoires in COVID-19. This table comes from immunoSEQ multiplex PCR, and its TCRdb copy is limited to in-frame clones, with some not included. Of 95,000 to 100,000 clones listed, approximately 92% are singletons. Sequencing was performed on peripheral blood. All receptors derive from a man aged 45-65 years with active COVID-19.

The CDR3 region is CARGLAGAGNIQYF. CDR3 in DNA: TGTGCCCGAGGACTAGCGGGAGCCGGAAACATTCAGTACTTC. The chain recombines TRBV30 with TRBJ2-4; 13 nucleotides agree with TRBD2. The CDR3 has 14 residues. The J segment lost 6 bases and the V segment lost 8 bases, leaving 7 bases of the junction unmatched. Germline CDR1 and CDR2: GTSNPN and SVGIG (reference sequence).

This clone has just a few counts. The chain has TRBV5-1 and TRBJ2-1; D might be TRBD2 (6 bases). The germline V and J ends were trimmed by 4 bases and 4 bases, with 15 bases remaining between them. The CDR3 has 15 residues. CDR1 and CDR2 (germline): SGHRS, YFSETQ. The CDR3 sequence is CASSAGTGKYNEQFF. The CDR3 nucleotides read TGCGCCAGCAGCGCCGGGACTGGAAAATACAATGAGCAGTTCTTC. Full variable domain (missing parts from reference TRBV5-1 and TRBJ2-1): KAGVTQTPRYLIKTRGQQVTLSCSPISGHRSVSWYQQTPGQGLQFLFEYFSETQRNKGNFPGRFSGRQFSNSRSEMNVSTLELGDSALYLCASSAGTGKYNEQFFGPGTRLTVL.

The rearrangement joins TRBV28 to TRBJ1-5, with 8 bases that match TRBD1. J lost 4 bases, V lost 2 bases, and 10 bases had no gene match. This CDR3 is 17 amino acids long. Per germline, CDR1 MDHEN and CDR2 SYDVKM. The CDR3 region is CASSLGSGGGGNQPQHF. The CDR3, as DNA: TGTGCCAGCAGTTTAGGGTCAGGGGGCGGGGGAAATCAGCCCCAGCATTTT.

This chain joins TRBV19 and TRBJ1-1; TRBD1 is a possible D gene (6 bases). Trimming took 7 bases from V and 5 from J, leaving 20 bases between them. Germline V gene data show CDR1 as LNHDA and CDR2 as SQIVND (reference sequence). The length of the CDR3 is 15 residues. The CDR3 protein is CASTPGGGAGTEAFF. The CDR3 DNA sequence: TGTGCCAGTACTCCCGGGGGGGGCGCCGGGACTGAAGCTTTCTTT. The entire variable domain, with the rest obtained from reference TRBV19 and TRBJ1-1, is as follows: DGGITQSPKYLFRKEGQNVTLSCEQNLNHDAMYWYRQDPGQGLRLIYYSQIVNDFQKGDIAEGYSVSREKKESFPLTVTSAQKNPTAFYLCASTPGGGAGTEAFFGQGTRLTVV.

The chain joins TRBV30 to TRBJ2-7; D may be TRBD2 (5 bases). Trimming took 0 bases from V and 3 from J, leaving 9 bases between them. CDR1 is GTSNPN and CDR2 is SVGIG in the germline V gene (reference sequence). The CDR3 has 13 amino acids. The CDR3 region is CAWSVNEGYEQYF. CDR3 DNA: TGTGCCTGGAGTGTAAATGAGGGCTACGAGCAGTACTTC.

In DNA form, the CDR3 reads TGTGCCAGCAGTTCAAACTACGAGCAGTACTTC. Its protein is CASSSNYEQYF. The chain joins TRBV28 to TRBJ2-7; D uncertain. The CDR3 contains 11 residues. CDR1 is MDHEN and CDR2 is SYDVKM in the germline V gene. The ends were cut back, 4 bases at V and 3 bases at J, with 4 bases in the middle.

The rearrangement joins TRBV10-1 to TRBJ2-2; D unresolved. The CDR3 contains 14 residues. CDR1 and CDR2 from the germline V gene are WNHNN and SYGVQD (reference sequence). The germline V and J ends were trimmed by 0 bases and 6 bases, with 8 bases remaining between them. CDR3 DNA sequence: TGCGCCAGCAGTGAGTCCCGGGTCCCCGGGGAGCTGTTTTTT. Its translation: CASSESRVPGELFF.

The V call is TRBV6-5, the J call TRBJ1-2, with D maybe TRBD1 (5 bases). CDR1 MNHEY and CDR2 SVGAGI come from the germline V gene. The CDR3 is made up of 12 amino acids. V gave up 2 bases and J gave up 7 bases, with 8 bases separating them. CDR3 amino acids: CASSYGAGGYTF. The CDR3 region has the DNA TGTGCCAGCAGTTACGGGGCAGGTGGCTACACCTTC.

The chain couples TRBV2 to TRBJ2-3; 7 bases fit TRBD2. The CDR3 is 16 amino acids. V lost 6 bases to trimming and J lost 2 bases; unmatched junction nucleotides: 11. The V gene's germline CDR1 is SNHLY and CDR2 FYNNEI. CDR3 sequence (DNA): TGTGCCAGCAGCGGGGCGGGAGCTACCTACACAGATACGCAGTATTTT. Protein: CASSGAGATYTDTQYF. The full variable domain, rest sourced from reference TRBV2 and TRBJ2-3, is EPEVTQTPSHQVTQMGQEVILRCVPISNHLYFYWYRQILGQKVEFLVSFYNNEISEKSEIFDDQFSVERPDGSNFTLKIRSTKLEDSAMYFCASSGAGATYTDTQYFGPGTRLTVL.

The chain recombines TRBV6-5 with TRBJ2-3, with a tentative D call TRBD1 (5 bases). The CDR3 sequence is 15 residues long. The V end was cut by 7 bases, the J end by 2 bases, with 16 bases between. Germline V gives CDR1 MNHEY, CDR2 SVGAGI. DNA for the CDR3: TGTGCCAGCATCCCTCGGGTGACAGACACAGATACGCAGTATTTT. Protein: CASIPRVTDTDTQYF.

This chain joins TRBV2 and TRBJ2-2, with D maybe TRBD2 (6 bases). Looked up from germline, CDR1 is SNHLY and CDR2 is FYNNEI. The V gene lost 3 bases and the J gene lost 1 base, with 9 bases spanning the gap. This CDR3 comprises 15 residues. CDR3 loop: CASSDWRGNTGELFF. CDR3 DNA sequence: TGTGCCAGCAGTGATTGGCGGGGGAACACCGGGGAGCTGTTTTTT.

The gene calls are TRBV18 and TRBJ2-6, with D unresolved. Germline V lookup: CDR1 KGHSH, CDR2 LQKENI. This CDR3 spans 16 amino acids. V was clipped by 1 base and J by 0 bases, with 7 bases between them. The CDR3 coding sequence is TGTGCCAGCTCACCACTGTCGAGCTCTGGGGCCAACGTCCTGACTTTC. Translation: CASSPLSSSGANVLTF.